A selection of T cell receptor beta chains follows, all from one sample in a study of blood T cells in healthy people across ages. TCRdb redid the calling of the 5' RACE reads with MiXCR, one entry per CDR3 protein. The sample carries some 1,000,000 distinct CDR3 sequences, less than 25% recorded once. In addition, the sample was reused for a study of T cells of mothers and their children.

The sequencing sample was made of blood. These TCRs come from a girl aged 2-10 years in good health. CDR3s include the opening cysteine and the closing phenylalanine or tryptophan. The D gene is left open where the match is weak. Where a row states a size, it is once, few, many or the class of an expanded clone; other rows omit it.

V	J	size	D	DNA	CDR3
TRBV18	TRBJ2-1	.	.	TGTGCCAGCTCACCCGACTTCTACAATGAGCAGTTCTTC	CASSPDFYNEQFF
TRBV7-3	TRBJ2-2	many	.	TGTGCCAGCAGTTCTACTAGTGGCACCGGGGAGCTGTTTTTT	CASSSTSGTGELFF
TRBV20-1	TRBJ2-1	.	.	TGCAGTGCCCTAGAAAGGGCAAATGAGCATTTCTTC	CSALERANEHFF
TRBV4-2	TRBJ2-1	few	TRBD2	TGTGCCAGCAGCCAAGAGGGTACTAGCGGGATATCAAATGAGCAGTTCTTC	CASSQEGTSGISNEQFF
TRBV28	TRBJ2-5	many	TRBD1	TGTGCCAGCAGTGGCAGGGGGCGGGAGACCCAGTACTTC	CASSGRGRETQYF
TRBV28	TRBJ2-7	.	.	TGTGCCAGCAGTTTTAGGGAATCCCCCTACGAGCAGTACTTC	CASSFRESPYEQYF
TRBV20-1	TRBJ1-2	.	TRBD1	TGCAGTGCTGACCGGGACAGGGGGCAAAGGGGCTACACCTTC	CSADRDRGQRGYTF
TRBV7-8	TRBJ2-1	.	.	TGTGCCAGCAGCTTAGAATCGGCTTCCCCCTACAATGAGCAGTTCTTC	CASSLESASPYNEQFF
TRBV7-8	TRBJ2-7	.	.	TGTGCCAGCAGCCCCGGCGGGCGATGGGGCGAGCAGTACTTC	CASSPGGRWGEQYF
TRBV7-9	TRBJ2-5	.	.	TGTGCCAGCAGCTTAGGGGCCGACTCGCACGAGACCCAGTACTTC	CASSLGADSHETQYF
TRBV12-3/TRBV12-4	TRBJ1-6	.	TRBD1	TGTGCCAGCACTTGGTACAGGGGAAGTGAGAATTCACCCCTCCACTTT	CASTWYRGSENSPLHF
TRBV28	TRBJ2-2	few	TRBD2	TGTGCCAGCAGTTTATCAGCGGGAGTGTTCACCGGGGAGCTGTTTTTT	CASSLSAGVFTGELFF
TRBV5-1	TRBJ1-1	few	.	TGCGCCAGCAGCAGCTTTGACTACAGGGCTGAAGCTTTCTTT	CASSSFDYRAEAFF
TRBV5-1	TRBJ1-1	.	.	TGCGCCAGCAGCTGGAGAGAGGGGAACACTGGAGCTTTCTTT	CASSWREGNTGAFF
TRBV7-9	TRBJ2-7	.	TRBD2	TGTGCCAGCAGCCCCCGGACTAGCGGGAGGTCCTACGAGCAGTACTTC	CASSPRTSGRSYEQYF
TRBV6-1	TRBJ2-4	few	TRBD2	TGTGCCAGCAGTGAACGGGGGGTCGTGGTCGACATTCAGTACTTC	CASSERGVVVDIQYF
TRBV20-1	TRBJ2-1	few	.	TGCAGTGCTAGGAGATTTGCTTCCCCCAATGAGCAGTTCTTC	CSARRFASPNEQFF
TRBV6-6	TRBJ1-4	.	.	TGTGCCACCCAACCGGCTTCTTATGAAAAACTGTTTTTT	CATQPASYEKLFF
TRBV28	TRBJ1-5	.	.	TGTGCCAGCAGTTTAATGGGAAGCAATCAGCCCCAGCATTTT	CASSLMGSNQPQHF
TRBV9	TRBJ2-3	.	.	TGTGCCAGCAGCGTAGAACGCACAGATACGCAGTATTTT	CASSVERTDTQYF
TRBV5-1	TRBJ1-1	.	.	TGCGCCAGCAGAGAGCTGAACGGGAACACTGAAGCTTTCTTT	CASRELNGNTEAFF
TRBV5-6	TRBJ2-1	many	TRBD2	TGTGCCAGCAGCTCAGGACTAGCGGGGGTGAATGAGCAGTTCTTC	CASSSGLAGVNEQFF
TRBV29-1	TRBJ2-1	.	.	TGCAGCGTTGAAAATAACTCCAATGAGCAGTTCTTC	CSVENNSNEQFF
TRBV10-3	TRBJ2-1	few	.	TGTGCCATCAGTGGGGGGTCGGGGGCCTATGAGCAGTTCTTC	CAISGGSGAYEQFF
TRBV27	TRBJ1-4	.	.	TGTGCCAGCAGTTTAAGCGGGTCCAATGAAAAACTGTTTTTT	CASSLSGSNEKLFF
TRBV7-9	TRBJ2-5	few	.	TGTGCCAGCACGGGCAGCCCTCAAGAGACCCAGTACTTC	CASTGSPQETQYF
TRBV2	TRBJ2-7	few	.	TGTGCCAGCAGTACGGAATGGGGGTCCTACGAGCAGTACTTC	CASSTEWGSYEQYF
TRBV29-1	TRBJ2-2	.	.	TGCAGCGTTGAGTGGGACATACCCACCGGGGAGCTGTTTTTT	CSVEWDIPTGELFF
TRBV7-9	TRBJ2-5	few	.	TGTGCCAGCAGCCCCCCGGACGGCGTTGAGGGGGAGACCCAGTACTTC	CASSPPDGVEGETQYF
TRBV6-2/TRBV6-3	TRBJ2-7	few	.	TGTGCCAGCGTATTGGATGGGACGTCTTACGAGCAGTACTTC	CASVLDGTSYEQYF
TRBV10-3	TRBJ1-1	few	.	TGTGCCATCAGTGAGTCCGTAGGGCAGGTTGAAGCTTTCTTT	CAISESVGQVEAFF
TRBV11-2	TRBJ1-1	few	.	TGTGCCAGCAGCCTCCTCAATGGACGGGACACTGAAGCTTTCTTT	CASSLLNGRDTEAFF
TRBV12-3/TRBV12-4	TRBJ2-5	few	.	TGTGCCAGCAGTTTACGGACTAACCAAGAGACCCAGTACTTC	CASSLRTNQETQYF
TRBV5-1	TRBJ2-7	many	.	TGCGCCAGCAGCTTGGAGGGGGAGGGGTACGAGCAGTACTTC	CASSLEGEGYEQYF
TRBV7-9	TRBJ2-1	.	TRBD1	TGTGCCAGCAGCCCGTCCATGAACAGGGGTGAGCAGTTCTTC	CASSPSMNRGEQFF
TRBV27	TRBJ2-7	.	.	TGTGCCAGCAGACACGAAACCCTCGCCTACGAGCAGTACTTC	CASRHETLAYEQYF
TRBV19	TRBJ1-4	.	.	TGTGCCAGTAGCGAGGGTTGGGGGAGAAGGAATGAAAAACTGTTTTTT	CASSEGWGRRNEKLFF
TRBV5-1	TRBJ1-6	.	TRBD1	TGCGCCAGCAGCTTGGGTGACAGGGACAGCTCCTATAATTCACCCCTCCACTTT	CASSLGDRDSSYNSPLHF
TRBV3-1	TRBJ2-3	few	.	TGTGCCAGTGAGAAGGGATCCTTAAGCACAGATACGCAGTATTTT	CASEKGSLSTDTQYF
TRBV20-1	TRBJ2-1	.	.	TGCAGTGCTCCTCGAGCCTCCTACAATGAGCAGTTCTTC	CSAPRASYNEQFF
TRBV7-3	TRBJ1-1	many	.	TGTGCCAGCAGCTTTGGGGGGGCCGCTGAAGCTTTCTTT	CASSFGGAAEAFF
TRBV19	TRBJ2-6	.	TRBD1	TGTGCCAGTTGCCCCCACCGGGACAGGGTTTCCCCAGGGGCCAACGTCCTGACTTTC	CASCPHRDRVSPGANVLTF
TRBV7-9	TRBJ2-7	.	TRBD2	TGTGCCAGCAGCTCCGGGGGGAACGAGCAGTACTTC	CASSSGGNEQYF
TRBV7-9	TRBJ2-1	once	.	TGTGCCAGCAGCTTATTTTCCAGCGTGAGGGTTAATGAGCAGTTCTTC	CASSLFSSVRVNEQFF
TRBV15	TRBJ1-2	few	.	TGTGCCACCAGCAGAGATACGGGTTTTCCCTACCCTGGTTACTATGGCTACACCTTC	CATSRDTGFPYPGYYGYTF
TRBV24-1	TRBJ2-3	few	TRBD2	TGTGCCACCAGCGGACCAGCGGAGACTAGCTCCTGGGATACGCAGTATTTT	CATSGPAETSSWDTQYF